This TCR beta chain derives from a study of memory B cells and T cells in multiple sclerosis. CDR3 size: 13 residues. The V gene lost 1 base and the J gene lost 5 bases, with 8 bases spanning the gap. Germline values: CDR1 SGHAT, CDR2 FQNNGV. Assay: immunoSEQ multiplex PCR; the TCRdb copy retains only in-frame clones and omits some. This table holds 35,000 to 55,000 clones, roughly 87% found once. Whole-study results and caveats: Normalization was needed because clone-set size differences affected shared clonotype counts.

Stimulus-free culture yielded autoproliferating CFSE-dim and non-proliferating CFSE-high T cells, each sequenced separately. Approximately 5x10^7 CFSE-labeled PBMCs were cultured less than nine days unstimulated, then replicate wells were pooled. PBMCs were labeled with about 0.5 uM CFSE and cultured without exogenous stimuli. Regarding this clone: No antigen is known for it.

The receptor's source is a human donor with multiple sclerosis. The rearrangement uses TRBV11-2 and TRBJ2-5; D call uncertain. The sample consisted of PBMCs from blood kept in culture. CDR3 in amino acids: CASSLAILETQYF. The CDR3 DNA reads TGTGCCAGCAGCTTAGCCATACTGGAGACCCAGTACTTC.